Below are 8 T cell receptor beta chains sequenced from a single sample in a study of T-cell reconstitution after alpha-beta-depleted transplantation in children. During its preparation, the TCRbeta library received unique molecular identifiers. MiXCR, run by TCRdb on the PCR reads, gives a single entry per CDR3 protein. The table lists roughly 150,000 distinct CDR3 sequences, approximately 10% of them singletons, with around 14% in the top ten. Sequencing was performed on PBMCs, taken before TCRalphabeta/CD19-depleted stem cell transplant. These receptors were taken from a boy aged 2 to 10 with acute myeloid leukemia, due to receive a stem cell transplant.

This clonotype was detected many times. The V and J genes are TRBV13 and TRBJ2-7, with 9 bases lining up with TRBD1. The V and J ends lost 4 bases and 0 bases, in that order; junction bases with no gene match: 4. This CDR3 region has 15 residues. Germline CDR1 reads PRHDT; CDR2 reads FYEKMQ (reference sequence). In nucleotides, the CDR3 is TGTGCCAGCAGCTGGACAGGGGAGGCCTCCTACGAGCAGTACGTC. This sequence encodes CASSWTGEASYEQYV.

This clonotype has a count of ten or more. The chain employs TRBV5-1 and TRBJ1-1, with D perhaps TRBD1 (5 bases). Trimming left V 1 base short and J 1 base short, with 8 bases between. The CDR3 is made up of 14 amino acids. Per the germline V gene, CDR1 is SGHRS and CDR2 is YFSETQ. The CDR3 loop is CASSLKTENTEAFF. In DNA, the CDR3 is TGCGCCAGCAGCTTGAAGACAGAGAACACTGAAGCTTTCTTT.

Many counts were recorded for this clonotype. The chain joins TRBV3-1 to TRBJ2-5; 13 bases fit TRBD2. CDR3 size: 18 residues. CDR1 and CDR2 (germline): LGHDT, YNNKEL (reference sequence). The ends lost 3 bases at V and 4 bases at J; junction bases unmatched: 11. The CDR3, as DNA: TGTGCCAGCAGCCAGGGTCGGACTAGCGGGAGAAGGGGAGAGACCCAGTACTTC. Translation gives CASSQGRTSGRRGETQYF.

This clonotype has a count of ten or more. V usage is TRBV20-1 and J usage is TRBJ2-1; 10 bases line up with TRBD2. Germline trimming cut 0 bases from V and 6 bases from J; bases unmatched to any gene: 2. Germline V gene lookup returns CDR1 DFQATT and CDR2 SNEGSKA (reference sequence). The CDR3 sequence is 14 residues long. The CDR3 here is CSARELAGSNEQFF. As DNA, the CDR3 is TGCAGTGCTAGAGAACTAGCGGGATCCAATGAGCAGTTCTTC.

This clonotype was recorded at least ten times. The genes are TRBV5-1 and TRBJ2-1; D could derive from TRBD1 or TRBD2 (6 bases each). V was pared by 0 bases and J by 2 bases, with 24 bases between. Per germline, CDR1 SGHRS and CDR2 YFSETQ. This CDR3 is built from 20 residues. CDR3 sequence (DNA): TGCGCCAGCAGCTTGGAAGTGGGAGGACAGCCCACCGCCGCCTACAATGAGCAGTTCTTC. It translates to CASSLEVGGQPTAAYNEQFF. The whole variable domain, remainder taken from reference TRBV5-1 and TRBJ2-1, is KAGVTQTPRYLIKTRGQQVTLSCSPISGHRSVSWYQQTPGQGLQFLFEYFSETQRNKGNFPGRFSGRQFSNSRSEMNVSTLELGDSALYLCASSLEVGGQPTAAYNEQFFGPGTRLTVL.

This chain uses TRBV6-1 with TRBJ1-1, with a weak D call TRBD1 (6 bases). The germline V gene has CDR1 MNHNS and CDR2 SASEGT. The CDR3 is made up of 16 amino acids. V was pared by 6 bases and J by 1 base, with 18 bases between. The CDR3 bases are TGTGCCAGCAGCATGACGACCCTAGGGGGGAACACTGAAGCTTTCTTT. Translated: CASSMTTLGGNTEAFF.

This clonotype has more than one count but fewer than ten. V gene TRBV7-8 combines with J gene TRBJ2-3; 13 nucleotides agree with TRBD2. Germline lookup yields CDR1 SGHVS and CDR2 FQNEAQ. CDR3 length equals 20 residues. Trimming took 5 bases from V and 1 from J; bases not matched to a gene: 15. The CDR3 loop reads CASSPELAGGTLWGTDTQYF. For the CDR3, the DNA is TGTGCCAGCAGCCCAGAACTAGCGGGGGGGACGTTATGGGGCACAGATACGCAGTATTTT.

V usage is TRBV7-2 and J usage is TRBJ2-1, with 11 bases that match TRBD2. With 0 bases clipped from V and 5 bases from J, the junction kept 3 bases outside the gene matches. The CDR3 loop spans 16 amino acids. Germline V gene sequence: CDR1 SGHTA, CDR2 FQGNSA. This CDR3 is CASSLALLAGDNEQFF. In DNA, the CDR3 is TGTGCCAGCAGCTTAGCGCTACTAGCGGGGGACAATGAGCAGTTCTTC.